A single sample is the source of the 15 T cell receptor beta chains below, sequenced in a study of shared clonotypes between healthy human individuals. The table came from immunoSEQ multiplex PCR; TCRdb's copy has only in-frame clones and leaves some out. Of approximately 180,000 clones listed, 85% to 95% are singletons. Sequenced: naive CD4+ T cells sorted from blood. Described subset: CD45RA+ positively selected. The receptors shown here come from a woman in her thirties in good health.

V gene TRBV28 combines with J gene TRBJ1-4, with D tentatively TRBD1 (5 bases). This CDR3 spans 15 amino acids. V lost 5 bases, J lost 8 bases, and 18 bases lay in between. Germline V CDR1 and CDR2: MDHEN, SYDVKM. In DNA, the CDR3 is TGTGCCAGCAGTCCCCTGGAGGGGTTCGGCGAAAAACTGTTTTTT. It specifies CASSPLEGFGEKLFF.

The CDR3 spells CASSLLGGNQPQHF. The CDR3 region has the DNA TGCGCCAGCAGCTTGCTGGGGGGCAATCAGCCCCAGCATTTT. This rearrangement joins TRBV5-1 to TRBJ1-5, with D maybe TRBD1 (5 bases). Germline V gene data show CDR1 as SGHRS and CDR2 as YFSETQ. This CDR3 spans 14 amino acids. V lost 1 base, J lost 2 bases, and 7 bases lay in between.

This clone was observed a single time. The chain uses TRBV28 and TRBJ1-2, with D perhaps TRBD1 (5 bases). V was clipped by 5 bases and J by 4 bases, with 17 bases between them. This CDR3 region has 15 residues. Germline V CDR1 and CDR2: MDHEN, SYDVKM. The DNA for the CDR3 is TGTGCCAGCAGTGGCGCGCAGGGTGGGGCCTATGGCTACACCTTC. Protein: CASSGAQGGAYGYTF.

This clone was seen more than once but under ten times. This chain links TRBV28 with TRBJ2-7, with 7 bases aligning to TRBD2. CDR1 MDHEN and CDR2 SYDVKM come from the germline V gene. This CDR3 region has 11 residues. V was pared by 8 bases and J by 3 bases, with 1 base of the junction left unmatched. The DNA of the CDR3 is TGTGCCAGCCGGGACTACTACGAGCAGTACTTC. Translation gives CASRDYYEQYF.

The chain recombines TRBV28 with TRBJ2-1; no clear D. Trimming removed 3 bases from V and 10 bases from J, with 7 bases in between. The CDR3 is made up of 11 amino acids. Germline-derived CDR1 and CDR2 are MDHEN and SYDVKM. The CDR3 is CASSFRREQFF. The DNA for the CDR3 is TGTGCCAGCAGTTTCCGTCGGGAGCAGTTCTTC.

The CDR3: CASSQVQETQYF. In DNA form, the CDR3 reads TGTGCCAGCAGCCAAGTCCAAGAGACCCAGTACTTC. The chain joins TRBV14 to TRBJ2-5; D is ambiguous. V was pared by 1 base and J by 1 base, with 1 base between. Germline V gene lookup returns CDR1 SGHDN and CDR2 FVKESK. The CDR3 has 12 amino acids.

This chain connects TRBV11-2 to TRBJ2-7; tentatively, D is TRBD1 or TRBD2 (5 bases each). Trimming removed 5 bases at V and 2 bases at J, with 16 bases between. The germline V gene encodes CDR1 SGHAT and CDR2 FQNNGV. The CDR3 loop spans 15 amino acids. The DNA for the CDR3 is TGTGCCAGCAGCAGGGGACGGGGAGAGGCCTACGAGCAGTACTTC. This encodes CASSRGRGEAYEQYF.

The chain has TRBV2 and TRBJ1-2; TRBD1 is a possible D gene (5 bases). The V and J ends lost 0 bases and 6 bases respectively, with 5 bases between them. The CDR3 runs to 12 residues. From germline, CDR1 is SNHLY and CDR2 FYNNEI. The CDR3 is CASSEAGDGYTF. The DNA of the CDR3 is TGTGCCAGCAGTGAAGCAGGGGATGGCTACACCTTC.

The rearrangement uses TRBV28 and TRBJ2-7; D is possibly TRBD1 or TRBD2 (5 bases each). Trimming left V 3 bases short and J 11 bases short, with 20 bases between. Per germline, CDR1 MDHEN and CDR2 SYDVKM. The CDR3 runs to 14 residues. The CDR3: CASSLSSRESSKYF. CDR3 coding DNA: TGTGCCAGCAGTTTGTCTAGCAGGGAATCGAGCAAGTACTTC.

This chain connects TRBV7-9 to TRBJ2-7; D is unclear. The length of the CDR3 is 15 residues. Per germline, CDR1 SEHNR and CDR2 FQNEAQ (reference sequence). V shed 1 base and J shed 6 bases, with 16 bases lying between them. CDR3 protein: CASSLGVSDLGEQYF. CDR3 nucleotides: TGTGCCAGCAGCTTAGGCGTGAGCGACTTGGGCGAGCAGTACTTC.

The chain has TRBV7-5 and TRBJ2-5; no check of the table's D call, TRBD1, against the DNA was made. Matching the DNA end better, TRBJ2-7 makes the J call doubtful. TRBV7-5 is a pseudogene locus. This CDR3 has 17 amino acids. CDR3 region: CVRSLALLGTGFYEQYF. The CDR3 nucleotides read TGTGTCAGAAGCTTAGCGCTCCTAGGGACAGGGTTCTACGAGCAGTACTTC.

This chain connects TRBV29-1 to TRBJ2-7, with D maybe TRBD2 (6 bases). The CDR3 spans 12 residues. With 5 bases removed from V and 2 bases from J, the gap between germline ends came to 10 bases. Germline loops: CDR1 SQVTM, CDR2 ANQGSEA. DNA for the CDR3: TGCAGCGTTTGGGAGGCTACCTACGAGCAGTACTTC. As protein: CSVWEATYEQYF.

The V gene is TRBV6-1, the J gene TRBJ2-1; maybe TRBD2 (6 bases). The CDR3 is 14 residues long. The V end lost 2 bases, the J end lost 4 bases, and 9 bases lay between the germline ends. Per germline, CDR1 MNHNS and CDR2 SASEGT. In DNA, the CDR3 is TGTGCCAGCAGTGAAAGGACTAAGTACAATGAGCAGTTCTTC. Translated, it gives CASSERTKYNEQFF.

The chain uses TRBV18 and TRBJ2-2; possibly TRBD1 for D (5 bases). CDR1 is KGHSH, CDR2 LQKENI, per germline. V was cut by 3 bases and J by 7 bases, with 15 bases left in between. This CDR3 comprises 15 residues. The CDR3 sequence: CASSPQRETGGELFF. The DNA of the CDR3 is TGTGCCAGCTCACCGCAAAGGGAAACAGGCGGGGAGCTGTTTTTT.

This chain links TRBV2 with TRBJ2-5; D is perhaps TRBD1 (6 bases). The DNA end lines up better with TRBJ2-7; the J call may be wrong. Germline assignment: CDR1 SNHLY and CDR2 FYNNEI. The CDR3 totals 12 residues. The CDR3 loop reads CASRQGSNEQYF. CDR3 DNA: TGTGCCAGCAGGCAGGGGAGTAACGAGCAGTACTTC.